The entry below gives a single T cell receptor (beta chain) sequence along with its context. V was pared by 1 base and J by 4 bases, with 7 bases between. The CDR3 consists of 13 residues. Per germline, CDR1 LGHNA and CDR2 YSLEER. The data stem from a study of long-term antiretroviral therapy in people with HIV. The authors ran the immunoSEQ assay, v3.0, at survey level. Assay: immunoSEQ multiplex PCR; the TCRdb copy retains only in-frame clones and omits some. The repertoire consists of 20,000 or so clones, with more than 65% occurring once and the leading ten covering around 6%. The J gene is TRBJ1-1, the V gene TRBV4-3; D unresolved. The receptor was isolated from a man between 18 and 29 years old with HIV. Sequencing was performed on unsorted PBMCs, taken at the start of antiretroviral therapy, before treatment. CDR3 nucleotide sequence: TGCGCCAGCAGCCAAGGGGTGGGCACTGAAGCTTTCTTT. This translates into CASSQGVGTEAFF.